This TCR beta chain was identified in a study of post-analysis software for immune sequencing data. The CDR3 totals 12 residues. The germline V gene encodes CDR1 SEHNR and CDR2 FQNEAQ (reference sequence). Trimming removed 5 bases at V and 5 bases at J, with 9 bases between. TCR beta libraries were prepared from cDNA with unique molecular identifiers. MiXCR, applied by TCRdb to the PCR reads, yields one record per CDR3 protein. The sample lists 750,000 to 950,000 distinct CDR3 sequences, roughly 58% occurring once. This clonotype was picked up many times. Its antigen is undetermined. Study-wide results and caveats: Higher frequency in patients than in controls was seen for about five TRBV segments, with TRBV5-6, TRBV5-1 and TRBV20-1 among them.

The material sequenced was blood. This sequence originates from a girl aged 5 to 17 with multiple sclerosis. The chain carries TRBV7-9 and TRBJ2-5; D gene ambiguous. CDR3 sequence: CASSLAVETQYF. DNA for the CDR3: TGTGCCAGCAGCCTCGCGGTCGAGACCCAGTACTTC.